The 31 T cell receptor beta chains reported below all come from one sample, sequenced in a study of a mutant IDH1 vaccine in newly diagnosed glioma. Antigens for these TCRs are unknown. Indicated time point: week 35, safety follow-up. Mutant IDH1 20-mer peptide, at 300 ug, made up each vaccine dose, with topical imiquimod. Libraries were prepared by immunoSEQ multiplex PCR; TCRdb keeps only in-frame clonotypes and omits some of them. The data show about 54,000 clones, with around 80% seen just once and under 5% held by the top ten. Sequenced material: PBMCs, taken from a glioma patient whose treatment included an IDH1 peptide vaccine. All receptors come from a woman aged 18-30 years with glioma.

V gene TRBV6-1 combines with J gene TRBJ1-2, with D perhaps matching TRBD1 (6 bases). Germline CDR1 MNHNS, CDR2 SASEGT. V lost 8 bases and J lost 7, with 14 bases in between. The CDR3 loop spans 12 amino acids. Written as DNA, the CDR3 is TGTGCCAGCGTAAAAGGGGGAGGTGGCTACACCTTC. This encodes CASVKGGGGYTF.

V is TRBV6-5 and J is TRBJ2-7; D call uncertain. Germline CDR1 reads MNHEY; CDR2 reads SVGAGI. The CDR3 runs 11 residues. V gave up 5 bases and J gave up 4 bases, with 6 bases separating them. CDR3 bases: TGTGCCAGCAGTGACCGTTACGAGCAGTACTTC. It yields the protein CASSDRYEQYF.

The chain joins TRBV18 to TRBJ1-2; D gene uncertain. This CDR3 contains 14 residues. Germline CDR1 and CDR2: KGHSH and LQKENI. V was pared by 0 bases and J by 3 bases, with 8 bases between. The CDR3 spells CASSPPKTDYGYTF. The CDR3 DNA is TGTGCCAGCTCACCACCGAAAACAGACTATGGCTACACCTTC.

The sample holds one count of this clone. V is TRBV11-3 and J is TRBJ2-3; 8 bases align to TRBD2. The CDR3 consists of 16 residues. The germline CDR1 and CDR2 sequences are SGHNT and YENEEA. V lost 5 bases and J lost 2; bases outside the gene matches: 9. The CDR3 reads CASSAVERETTDTQYF. The CDR3 region has the DNA TGTGCCAGCAGCGCCGTCGAGCGGGAGACCACAGATACGCAGTATTTT.

The chain has TRBV6-5 and TRBJ2-3, with 9 bases matching TRBD1. The CDR3 length is 15 residues. Germline V gene lookup returns CDR1 MNHEY and CDR2 SVGAGI. V lost 2 bases, J lost 4 bases, and 4 bases stayed unmatched. The CDR3 sequence: CASSYGDREADTQYF. For the CDR3, the DNA is TGTGCCAGCAGTTACGGGGACAGGGAGGCAGATACGCAGTATTTT.

The genes are TRBV5-6 and TRBJ2-7; 7 nucleotides align to TRBD1. CDR1 SGHDT and CDR2 YYEEEE come from the germline V gene. V gave up 3 bases and J gave up 7 bases; unmatched junction bases: 7. This CDR3 has 13 amino acids. CDR3 DNA: TGTGCCAGCAGCTACTGGACAGGAAAGGAGCAGTACTTC. This gives the protein CASSYWTGKEQYF.

V and J are TRBV28 and TRBJ2-7; possible D gene TRBD2, 6 bases. Germline CDR1 MDHEN, CDR2 SYDVKM. The CDR3 runs 14 residues. V lost 5 bases to trimming and J lost 3 bases, with 14 bases between them. The CDR3 here is CASSRLWEDYEQYF. CDR3 DNA sequence: TGTGCCAGCAGTCGATTATGGGAGGACTACGAGCAGTACTTC.

J is TRBJ2-3 and V is TRBV12-5, with 7 bases lining up with TRBD2. V gave up 5 bases and J gave up 6 bases; unmatched junction bases: 5. The CDR3 has 13 residues. CDR1 and CDR2 (germline): LGHNT, FRNRAP. Here the CDR3 reads CASGGGGKDTQYF. The CDR3, as DNA: TGTGCTAGTGGTGGGGGGGGGAAGGATACGCAGTATTTT.

The chain uses TRBV19 and TRBJ2-1; 10 nucleotides align to TRBD2. This CDR3 is built from 15 residues. The V and J ends lost 0 bases and 9 bases, in that order; junction bases with no gene match: 5. Germline CDR1 is LNHDA and CDR2 is SQIVND (reference sequence). CDR3 region: CASSIDLAGVSEQFF. The CDR3 region has the DNA TGTGCCAGTAGTATAGACCTAGCGGGGGTGAGTGAGCAGTTCTTC. Based on the CDR3 plus reference TRBV19 and TRBJ2-1, the full variable domain is DGGITQSPKYLFRKEGQNVTLSCEQNLNHDAMYWYRQDPGQGLRLIYYSQIVNDFQKGDIAEGYSVSREKKESFPLTVTSAQKNPTAFYLCASSIDLAGVSEQFFGPGTRLTVL.

This chain's CDR3 is CASWRGGSGTTEAFF. For the CDR3, the DNA is TGTGCCAGCTGGAGGGGGGGGTCCGGAACCACTGAAGCTTTCTTT. The chain uses TRBV19 and TRBJ1-1; TRBD1 might be the D (6 bases). CDR1 LNHDA and CDR2 SQIVND come from the germline V gene (reference sequence). Trimming removed 9 bases at V and 4 bases at J, with 21 bases between. The CDR3 has 15 residues.

This rearrangement joins TRBV28 to TRBJ1-1, with D hard to call. This CDR3 is 14 amino acids long. V lost 5 bases and J lost 6, with 16 bases in between. Germline V gene data show CDR1 as MDHEN and CDR2 as SYDVKM. CDR3 in DNA: TGTGCCAGCAGTCGGTTAGCGGGGAGTGCTGAAGCTTTCTTT. It encodes CASSRLAGSAEAFF.

This clone was found once. The chain couples TRBV6-1 to TRBJ2-2, with TRBD1 identical over 10 bases. CDR3 length: 15 amino acids. Germline V gene sequence: CDR1 MNHNS, CDR2 SASEGT. The V gene end was trimmed by 10 bases and the J gene end by 6 bases; junction bases not matched to a gene: 11. CDR3 sequence reads: CATPPRQGAAGELFF. DNA of the CDR3: TGTGCCACCCCCCCCCGACAGGGGGCTGCCGGGGAGCTGTTTTTT.

This chain joins TRBV9 and TRBJ1-1; TRBD1 matches 9 bases. J lost 6 bases, V lost 7 bases, and 7 bases had no gene match. CDR3 size: 13 residues. In germline, CDR1 is SGDLS, CDR2 YYNGEE. The CDR3 reads CASGTGQNAEAFF. In DNA, the CDR3 is TGTGCCAGCGGGACAGGGCAAAATGCTGAAGCTTTCTTT. The variable domain in full, with the rest retrieved from reference TRBV9 and TRBJ1-1, is DSGVTQTPKHLITATGQRVTLRCSPRSGDLSVYWYQQSLDQGLQFLIQYYNGEERAKGNILERFSAQQFPDLHSELNLSSLELGDSALYFCASGTGQNAEAFFGQGTRLTVV.

This clone came up a few times. The gene calls are TRBV4-1 and TRBJ1-2, with 8 bases lining up with TRBD1. From germline, CDR1 is MGHRA and CDR2 YSYEKL. The CDR3 consists of 15 residues. J lost 4 bases, V lost 0 bases, and 4 bases had no gene match. The CDR3 loop reads CASSQEPDRAYGYTF. For the CDR3, the DNA is TGCGCCAGCAGCCAAGAGCCGGACAGGGCCTATGGCTACACCTTC.

This chain connects TRBV6-5 to TRBJ2-7; 9 nucleotides line up with TRBD2. Germline CDR1 is MNHEY and CDR2 is SVGAGI. The CDR3 has 15 residues. The ends lost 2 bases at V and 6 bases at J; junction bases unmatched: 8. The CDR3 nucleotides read TGTGCCAGCAGTTACGGGGCTAGCGGGGTCTCCGAGCAGTACTTC. Its protein is CASSYGASGVSEQYF.

This rearrangement joins TRBV7-2 to TRBJ2-7, with TRBD2 matching 9 bases. V lost 5 bases and J lost 2; bases outside the gene matches: 7. The CDR3 is 15 residues long. CDR1 is SGHTA, CDR2 FQGNSA, per germline. The CDR3 spells CASSVSGSETYEQYF. Here the CDR3 DNA reads TGTGCCAGCAGCGTTAGCGGGAGCGAAACCTACGAGCAGTACTTC.

The chain has TRBV5-4 and TRBJ2-7, with 10 bases that match TRBD2. Trimming removed 0 bases from V and 8 bases from J; junction bases left unmatched: 8. The CDR3 totals 15 residues. Germline CDR1 is SGHNT and CDR2 is YYREEE (reference sequence). The CDR3 sequence: CASSLGVLAGEKQYF. The CDR3 nucleotides read TGTGCCAGCAGCTTGGGGGTCCTAGCGGGGGAAAAGCAGTACTTC.

The chain carries TRBV25-1 and TRBJ1-2; D unclear. The CDR3 has 16 amino acids. Trimming took off 1 base at V and 5 bases at J, with 17 bases between the two ends. CDR1 and CDR2 from the germline V gene are MGHDK and SYGVNS. The DNA for the CDR3 is TGTGCCAGCAGTGAATTTAGCGAGGATGGGTTATATGGCTACACCTTC. The encoded protein is CASSEFSEDGLYGYTF.

CDR3 loop: CASNRGPYEQYF. The CDR3 DNA sequence: TGTGCCAGCAATAGAGGCCCCTACGAGCAGTACTTC. V is TRBV6-5 and J is TRBJ2-7, with unresolved D. The germline gives CDR1 MNHEY, CDR2 SVGAGI. The V end lost 7 bases, the J end lost 2 bases, and 9 bases lay between the germline ends. The CDR3 contains 12 residues.

CDR3 sequence: CASSLWGANTGELFF. As DNA, the CDR3 is TGTGCCAGCAGTTTATGGGGGGCGAACACCGGGGAGCTGTTTTTT. The rearrangement joins TRBV27 to TRBJ2-2; possible D gene TRBD2, 6 bases. V dropped 1 base and J dropped 0 bases, with 6 bases sitting between them. CDR1 and CDR2 from the germline V gene are MNHEY and SMNVEV (reference sequence). The CDR3 totals 15 residues.

The V and J genes are TRBV7-9 and TRBJ2-1; the D is unclear. V lost 1 base and J 9 bases, leaving 10 bases between the germline ends. CDR1 and CDR2 (germline): SEHNR, FQNEAQ (reference sequence). This CDR3 spans 13 amino acids. CDR3 sequence (DNA): TGTGCCAGCAGCTTAGTCCCGAAGCGTGAGCAGTTCTTC. Protein sequence: CASSLVPKREQFF.

The chain has TRBV5-1 and TRBJ2-5; D ambiguous. V was trimmed by 1 base and J by 5 bases, leaving 3 bases between them. This CDR3 contains 11 residues. Germline lookup yields CDR1 SGHRS and CDR2 YFSETQ. This chain's CDR3 is CASSLMETQYF. The CDR3 DNA follows: TGCGCCAGCAGCTTGATGGAGACCCAGTACTTC.

The chain uses TRBV11-2 and TRBJ1-3; D is undetermined. CDR3 length: 15 residues. The V gene lost 1 base and the J gene lost 0 bases, with 7 bases spanning the gap. Per the germline V gene, CDR1 is SGHAT and CDR2 is FQNNGV. CDR3 sequence reads: CASSLGDYSGNTIYF. The CDR3 DNA reads as TGTGCCAGCAGCTTAGGGGATTACTCTGGAAACACCATATATTTT.

The chain recombines TRBV7-6 with TRBJ2-2, with TRBD1 as a possible D gene (5 bases). Germline V gene sequence: CDR1 SGHVS, CDR2 FNYEAQ. CDR3 length equals 15 residues. V gave up 0 bases and J gave up 8 bases, with 13 bases separating them. The CDR3 sequence: CASSLAPGSGGELFF. In nucleotides, the CDR3 is TGTGCCAGCAGCTTAGCGCCCGGGTCAGGGGGGGAGCTGTTTTTT.

This rearrangement joins TRBV6-6 to TRBJ1-4; D call uncertain. The CDR3 is 14 amino acids. V lost 2 bases and J 7 bases, leaving 11 bases between the germline ends. Looked up from germline, CDR1 is MNHNY and CDR2 is SVGAGI (reference sequence). The CDR3 nucleotides read TGTGCCAGCAGTTACGAGGGCGGAGGTGAAAAACTGTTTTTT. Protein: CASSYEGGGEKLFF.

The chain has TRBV14 and TRBJ2-2; unclear D gene. CDR3 length: 14 residues. Trimming stripped 4 bases from V and 8 bases from J, with 14 bases between. CDR1 is SGHDN and CDR2 is FVKESK in the germline V gene. CDR3 DNA: TGTGCCAGCAGCCCAACCGGGCTGGGAGGGGAGCTGTTTTTT. Its translation: CASSPTGLGGELFF.

This chain links TRBV19 with TRBJ1-3; 12 positions match TRBD1. V lost 5 bases to trimming and J lost 1 base; unmatched junction nucleotides: 21. CDR1 LNHDA and CDR2 SQIVND come from the germline V gene (reference sequence). The CDR3 is 22 residues long. The CDR3 loop is CASSHSLQRGTGGARSGNTIYF. The CDR3 DNA reads TGTGCCAGTAGTCACTCACTCCAAAGGGGGACAGGGGGCGCGAGGTCTGGAAACACCATATATTTT.

CDR3 residues: CATPWVCTDTQYF. The CDR3 DNA is TGTGCCACCCCCTGGGTCTGCACAGATACGCAGTATTTT. This chain uses TRBV7-7 with TRBJ2-3; D is unclear. The germline gives CDR1 SSHAT, CDR2 FNYEAQ (reference sequence). CDR3 size: 13 residues. Trimming left V 10 bases short and J 1 base short, with 12 bases between. The full variable domain, rest sourced from reference TRBV7-7 and TRBJ2-3, is GAGVSQSPRYKVTKRGQDVTLRCDPISSHATLYWYQQALGQGPEFLTYFNYEAQPDKSGLPSDRFSAERPEGSISTLTIQRTEQRDSAMYRCATPWVCTDTQYFGPGTRLTVL.

The chain couples TRBV9 to TRBJ2-7; the D is unclear. The germline CDR1 and CDR2 sequences are SGDLS and YYNGEE. This CDR3 spans 13 amino acids. The V gene lost 0 bases and the J gene lost 3 bases, with 7 bases spanning the gap. CDR3 sequence: CASSVVPDYEQYF. The CDR3 DNA follows: TGTGCCAGCAGCGTAGTCCCGGACTACGAGCAGTACTTC.

The V and J genes are TRBV2 and TRBJ2-3; 7 positions agree with TRBD1. Germline trimming cut 5 bases from V and 8 bases from J; bases unmatched to any gene: 7. The CDR3 sequence is 13 residues long. Germline CDR1 reads SNHLY; CDR2 reads FYNNEI. In nucleotides, the CDR3 is TGTGCCAGCAGTCTGAGGGGGCGGGTTACGCAGTATTTT. It is translated as CASSLRGRVTQYF.

Of note for this clone: A much bigger clone sits one base away, suggesting this may be a read error. Other DNA sequences in this specimen translate into the identical CDR3. This rearrangement joins TRBV5-1 to TRBJ1-1; D gene unclear. The CDR3 has 15 amino acids. Trimming removed 0 bases from V and 0 bases from J, with 9 bases in between. CDR1 and CDR2 from the germline V gene are SGHRS and YFSETQ. CDR3 DNA: TGCGCCAGCAGCTTGGGACGGATAATGAACACTGAAGCTTTCTTT. Translation: CASSLGRIMNTEAFF.